This TCR beta chain was profiled in a study of blood T cell repertoires in COVID-19. Study-level information: The cDNA or gDNA used as material had been derived from T cells, B-cell-depleted T cells, or PBMCs.

In the original processing: Amplification from reference gene primers served as the basis for estimated nucleated cell counts. The method was immunoSEQ multiplex PCR; TCRdb's version includes in-frame clones alone and lacks a portion of them. For V, J and clone size, that table is used; D and trimming come from the DNA. The sample holds over 200,000 clones, about 68% seen once. Only one count was recorded for this clone. V lost 6 bases to trimming and J lost 1 base, with 9 bases between them. The germline CDR1 and CDR2 sequences are LNHDA and SQIVND (reference sequence). This CDR3 contains 14 residues.

The clonotype comes from a woman aged 80 or over with acute or convalescent COVID-19. The sample consisted of peripheral blood. This rearrangement joins TRBV19 to TRBJ1-4, with D possibly matching TRBD1 (6 bases). CDR3 bases: TGTGCCAGTAGGGCGACAGGAACTAATGAAAAACTGTTTTTT. Protein: CASRATGTNEKLFF.